This TCR beta chain was profiled in a study of blood T cell repertoires in COVID-19. The germline gives CDR1 SGDLS, CDR2 YYNGEE. The CDR3 runs 14 residues. The V and J ends lost 0 bases and 4 bases respectively, with 7 bases between them. This clone was detected only once. Per the original methods: Estimation of nucleated cell counts relied on the amplification of reference gene primers. The table came from immunoSEQ multiplex PCR; TCRdb's copy has only in-frame clones and leaves some out. V and J calls plus clone size are reproduced from that table; the DNA served to infer D and trimming. The table shows about 210,000 clones, with around four fifths occurring only once.

The sequence was collected from a man in his forties or fifties with active or convalescent COVID-19. Material: peripheral blood. The chain links TRBV9 to TRBJ2-2; the D gene is possibly TRBD2 (6 bases). The CDR3 loop reads CASSVDGGTGELFF. The CDR3 DNA sequence: TGTGCCAGCAGCGTAGACGGGGGCACCGGGGAGCTGTTTTTT.